What follows are 14 T cell receptor beta chains derived from one specimen sequenced in a study of PD-1 blockade in classical Hodgkin lymphoma. The time point is: newly diagnosed, previously untreated cHL patient sample. CD4+ T cells were purified from thawed PBMCs by magnetic negative selection. Data came from immunoSEQ multiplex PCR; TCRdb stores just in-frame clones and leaves some out. The sample lists 20,000 to 25,000 clones, roughly 87% occurring once. Sequenced material: CD4+ T cells from blood. These TCRs come from a human donor with classical Hodgkin lymphoma.

This clone was seen a single time. This chain links TRBV5-8 with TRBJ1-4; D is ambiguous. V was shortened by 4 bases and J by 5 bases, with 15 bases between the two germline ends. The CDR3 runs to 15 residues. Germline V CDR1 and CDR2: SGHTS, YDEGEE. Written as DNA, the CDR3 is TGTGCCAGCAGCCAGTCACCGGACCCGAATGAAAAACTGTTTTTT. The encoded protein is CASSQSPDPNEKLFF. Supplemented by reference TRBV5-8 and TRBJ1-4, the full variable domain reads EAGVTQSPTHLIKTRGQQATLRCSPISGHTSVYWYQQALGLGLQFLLWYDEGEERNRGNFPPRFSGRQFPNYSSELNVNALELEDSALYLCASSQSPDPNEKLFFGSGTQLSVL.

The chain links TRBV4-3 to TRBJ2-7; either TRBD1 or TRBD2 may fit D (5 bases each). This CDR3 is 17 amino acids long. Trimming cost V 2 bases and J 2 bases, with 19 bases left between them. Germline V gene lookup returns CDR1 LGHNA and CDR2 YSLEER. The CDR3 DNA sequence: TGCGCCAGCAGCCAATTCCCTCCGGGACGCTTCCCCTACGAGCAGTACTTC. Protein sequence: CASSQFPPGRFPYEQYF.

This chain uses TRBV10-3 with TRBJ2-7; 7 positions match TRBD1. Per germline, CDR1 ENHRY and CDR2 SYGVKD. The CDR3 contains 16 residues. With V trimmed by 4 bases and J by 0 bases, 9 bases remained unmatched. The CDR3 is CAISGRSDRLSYEQYF. CDR3 bases: TGTGCCATCAGTGGAAGATCGGACAGGCTCTCCTACGAGCAGTACTTC.

The chain links TRBV11-3 to TRBJ2-7; D gene uncertain. The germline V gene has CDR1 SGHNT and CDR2 YENEEA. The length of the CDR3 is 11 residues. Trimming stripped 5 bases from V and 2 bases from J, with 4 bases between. The chain's CDR3 is CASSPAYEQYF. CDR3 DNA sequence: TGTGCCAGCAGCCCCGCCTACGAGCAGTACTTC.

The chain combines TRBV7-2 with TRBJ2-3; 13 bases line up with TRBD2. The CDR3 extends over 15 amino acids. The germline CDR1 and CDR2 sequences are SGHTA and FQGNSA. V was clipped by 6 bases and J by 6 bases; unmatched bases: 6. This CDR3 reads CASSSTSGRTDTQYF. Written as DNA, the CDR3 is TGTGCCAGCAGTTCGACTAGCGGGAGGACCGATACGCAGTATTTT.

This chain uses TRBV2 with TRBJ2-2; TRBD2 agrees at 9 bases. This CDR3 has 16 residues. CDR1 SNHLY and CDR2 FYNNEI come from the germline V gene. J lost 7 bases, V lost 7 bases, and 13 bases had no gene match. In nucleotides, the CDR3 is TGTGCCAGCACCCCATCTAGCGGGATTGTGAGCGGGGAGCTGTTTTTT. Amino acid sequence: CASTPSSGIVSGELFF.

The V gene is TRBV7-2, the J gene TRBJ1-6; TRBD1 might be the D (6 bases). Trimming shortened V by 1 base and J by 13 bases, and 8 bases separated the two germline ends. The CDR3 is 12 amino acids. CDR1 and CDR2 from the germline V gene are SGHTA and FQGNSA. The DNA of the CDR3 is TGTGCCAGCAGCTTAGGAAGGGGGCCCCTCCACTTT. Its protein is CASSLGRGPLHF.

J is TRBJ2-7 and V is TRBV6-1, with D unclear. The V gene's germline CDR1 is MNHNS and CDR2 SASEGT. Deletions cut 6 bases from V and 0 bases from J, with 15 bases between. The CDR3 contains 15 residues. The CDR3 nucleotides are TGTGCCAGCAGCCTATACGGGCCCCACTCCTACGAGCAGTACTTC. Protein sequence: CASSLYGPHSYEQYF.

The gene calls are TRBV6-5 and TRBJ2-1; the match to TRBD2 covers 7 bases. The V gene end was trimmed by 0 bases and the J gene end by 2 bases; junction bases not matched to a gene: 1. CDR3 length: 15 amino acids. Germline assignment: CDR1 MNHEY and CDR2 SVGAGI. The CDR3 DNA is TGTGCCAGCAGTTACTCGGGGACTACCTACAATGAGCAGTTCTTC. Protein product: CASSYSGTTYNEQFF.

The chain has TRBV7-2 and TRBJ1-5; 7 nucleotides match TRBD1. The CDR3 sequence is 14 residues long. Per the germline V gene, CDR1 is SGHTA and CDR2 is FQGNSA. The J segment lost 7 bases and the V segment lost 5 bases, leaving 8 bases of the junction unmatched. The chain's CDR3 is CASSLRQGGQPQHF. The CDR3 nucleotides are TGTGCCAGCAGCCTCCGACAGGGCGGGCAGCCCCAGCATTTT.

This chain connects TRBV5-5 to TRBJ1-2, with D unresolved. The CDR3 runs 12 residues. From germline, CDR1 is SGHKS and CDR2 YYEKEE (reference sequence). V was trimmed by 0 bases and J by 4 bases, leaving 4 bases between them. The CDR3 protein is CASSLGVYGYTF. As DNA, the CDR3 is TGTGCCAGCAGCTTGGGGGTCTATGGCTACACCTTC.

This chain uses TRBV30 with TRBJ1-2; TRBD1 matches at 7 bases. After removal of 4 bases from V and 5 bases from J, the junction contained 22 bases not matched to a gene. Germline V gives CDR1 GTSNPN, CDR2 SVGIG (reference sequence). This CDR3 has 18 residues. CDR3 DNA: TGTGCCTGGATCGGGGTCCGGGGAGGGGGCAGGTTGTGGTATGGCTACACCTTC. Amino acids: CAWIGVRGGGRLWYGYTF.

The chain joins TRBV15 to TRBJ1-5; possible D gene TRBD1, 6 bases. The CDR3 loop spans 15 amino acids. V was trimmed by 0 bases and J by 4 bases, leaving 10 bases between them. Per germline, CDR1 LNHNV and CDR2 YYDKDF (reference sequence). The CDR3 sequence: CATSRDLGGNQPQHF. The CDR3 nucleotides read TGTGCCACCAGCAGAGATCTAGGGGGGAATCAGCCCCAGCATTTT.

The V and J genes are TRBV7-9 and TRBJ2-7; possible D gene TRBD2, 5 bases. There are 16 residues in the CDR3. Trimming removed 4 bases at V and 0 bases at J, with 16 bases between. Germline loops: CDR1 SEHNR, CDR2 FQNEAQ (reference sequence). CDR3 sequence (DNA): TGTGCCAGCAGCTCTAGTCGGGGTAGTCGCTCCTACGAGCAGTACTTC. Its translation: CASSSSRGSRSYEQYF.